This TCR beta chain was sequenced in a study of blood T cell repertoires in COVID-19. Turning to the study itself: Sources were T cells, B-cell-depleted T cells, or PBMCs; the material itself was cDNA or gDNA.

The cohort comprised adults aged roughly 18 to 95 years residing in under 30 US areas. Cohort assignment relied on participant-reported clinical history. For recovered donors of Cohort 3, there were two negative PCRs, clearance, or symptom resolution. Method: immunoSEQ multiplex PCR; TCRdb's copy keeps in-frame clones and lacks some. This table holds over 300,000 clones, 86% found once. The CDR3 is made up of 12 amino acids. The germline V gene has CDR1 SQVTM and CDR2 ANQGSEA. V was cut by 6 bases and J by 8 bases, with 13 bases left in between. The gene calls are TRBV29-1 and TRBJ2-2; TRBD2 is a possible D gene (7 bases). The source of this sequence is a woman aged 18-35 years who had recovered from COVID-19. Input material: PBMCs or T cells enriched from blood (not recorded which). The CDR3 loop reads CSVKGGAGELFF. CDR3 coding DNA: TGCAGCGTGAAAGGGGGGGCAGGGGAGCTGTTTTTT.